This T cell receptor beta chain was sequenced for a study of CD4 T cells in relation to SARS-CoV-2 and coronaviruses (dated by TCRdb to the early 2020s). Broadly, across the study: In the ViraFEST assay, PBMCs were cultured with antigen for approximately ten days, after which TCR beta CDR3s were sequenced to identify antigen-specific clonal expansions. An HIV-1 Nef peptide pool or a no-peptide culture served as the negative reference condition. Patient-derived lymphoblastoid cell lines were used to map the HLA restriction of shared crossreactive spike epitopes. Memory CD4+ T cell crossreactivity between SARS-CoV-2 and common cold coronavirus spike proteins was assessed at the TCR clonotype level in the study. The Adaptive Biotechnologies TCR-sequencing kit was used to sequence samples from a few pre-COVID donors and the naive versus memory experiments, whereas other data were Illumina-based. Expansion assays from other donors in the study were sequenced with a different, Illumina-based TCR-beta assay.

A word on this clone: Its antigen specificity is not known. Base qualities were left out, and no much larger clone turns up one base away.

CD4+ T cells from unexposed donors were collected before the COVID-19 pandemic (2011-2018). After less than 13 days of culture, CD4+ T cells were isolated with the EasySep CD4+ T cell isolation kit. As cell number allowed, CD4+ T cells from unexposed donors were tested for reactivity to SARS-CoV-2 S and N and to four common cold coronavirus spike pools. Approximately 1.8 million PBMCs per well were cultured in IMDM with 5% human AB serum and approximately 10 IU/ml IL-2. Half of the culture medium was replaced with fresh IL-2-containing medium on days 3 and 7. In general, triplicate replicate wells were used for every peptide culture condition. The leukapheresis product used for the unexposed donors was purchased from a commercial source. Ficoll-Paque PLUS gradient centrifugation was used to isolate PBMCs from either whole blood or leukapheresis product. PBMCs were either cryopreserved at -140°C or used fresh in the expansion assay. The QIAamp Micro DNA Kit was used to extract genomic DNA from the CD4+ T cells.

Points the paper makes about the study in general: Small numbers of patients and of tested TCRs were a limitation of the study. Crossreactivity analysis was centred on spike protein, so crossreactivity against other viral proteins was not assessed. Pre-pandemic and post-infection samples were not both contributed by any donor, so tracing of the source of pre-existing responses was limited. Crossreactive clones showed significantly weaker SARS-CoV-2-driven expansion than monoreactive clones, consistent with antigenic imprinting. Memory CD4+ clonotypes crossrecognizing SARS-CoV-2 and at least one common cold coronavirus spike were found in 55% to 70% of donors.

Libraries were built with the immunoSEQ multiplex PCR assay. As for the original processing: During preprocessing, nonproductive sequences were removed, as were CDR3s that did not start with C, did not end with F or W, or were shorter than 7 amino acids. The MANAFEST web app identified antigen-specific clonotypes based on expansion compared with the reference and other culture wells. To be counted as positive, a clone had to show significant expansion compared with the reference culture, at an FDR below 0.05, in 2 of 3 replicate wells. A further requirement for positive clones was significant expansion compared with all other tandem wells, along with an odds ratio above 5. CDR3 homology was measured as pairwise Levenshtein distance, computed with the stringdist R package after trimming three terminal residues from each end. TCRdb carries this immuneACCESS record with in-frame sequences only. Its versions omit some clonotypes, under half of them owing to an unresolved V gene in the studies checked, with the rest unexplained. That table is the source of V, J and clone size, and D and trimming were worked out from the DNA. The sample yields fewer than 25,000 clones; about 81% were counted once. Around 11% of the sample comes from the top ten.

Trimming removed 2 bases from V and 4 bases from J, leaving 12 bases between the germline ends. In the germline V gene, CDR1 corresponds to KGHSH and CDR2 to LQKENI. From cysteine to phenylalanine, the CDR3 is 15 amino acids long. The read is trimmed to its CDR3 DNA, 45 bases read in frame from base 1. The sequence derives from a human donor in good health. The sample consisted of CD4+ T cells from PBMCs, cultured in vitro. Recombination connected TRBV18 to TRBJ2-1; the D gene assignment is ambiguous. The CDR3 region has the sequence CASSPFGLAYNEQFF. The bases are TGTGCCAGCTCACCATTCGGGTTGGCGTACAATGAGCAGTTCTTC. When the CDR3 is completed using the reference TRBV18 and TRBJ2-1 genes on either side, the full variable domain is NAGVMQNPRHLVRRRGQEARLRCSPMKGHSHVYWYRQLPEEGLKFMVYLQKENIIDESGMPKERFSAEFPKEGPSILRIQQVVRGDSAAYFCASSPFGLAYNEQFFGPGTRLTVL.